This T cell receptor beta chain comes out of a study of CD8 T cells in ankylosing spondylitis. This clonotype was seen more than once but under ten times. Antigen: not known. The study, taken as a whole, reports: Characteristic, it appeared, of ankylosing spondylitis blood was a TCR beta motif of about eight highly homologous variants. Previously reported in reactive arthritis synovial fluid and blood were some of the motif variants.

TCRdb fed the 5' RACE reads into MiXCR, producing one record per CDR3 protein. The sample shows approximately 300,000 distinct CDR3 sequences, 8% of them seen only once. The CDR3 length is 16 residues. Looked up from germline, CDR1 is SGHRS and CDR2 is YFSETQ. Trimming removed 5 bases from V and 4 bases from J; junction bases left unmatched: 12. Sequencing was done on a sample of blood, either unsorted or a sorted T cell fraction (not recorded which). This sequence was found in a male donor with ankylosing spondylitis. This chain links TRBV5-1 with TRBJ2-3, with 8 nucleotides matching TRBD2. CDR3 sequence reads: CASRKPREGHADTQYF. The CDR3 DNA sequence: TGCGCCAGCAGAAAACCCCGGGAGGGCCATGCAGATACGCAGTATTTT.